A selection of T cell receptor beta chains follows, all from one sample in a study of blood T cell repertoires in COVID-19. Method: immunoSEQ multiplex PCR; TCRdb's copy keeps in-frame clones and lacks some. The profile shows under 60,000 clones, about 87% of them singletons. Material: peripheral blood. The receptors were sampled from a human donor with active COVID-19. The donor label of this sample is uncertain. Each CDR3 is given without its conserved first and last residue. Fields, in order: V gene, clone size, J gene, CDR3 protein. A clone size is listed for some rows: how often the clone was seen (once, few, many), or a class if it is expanded.

v_call: TRBV7-3; clone_size: -; j_call: TRBJ2-1; cdr3_aa: ASSSQASVYNEQF
v_call: TRBV24-1; clone_size: -; j_call: TRBJ2-1; cdr3_aa: ATSRGGVGYNEQF
v_call: TRBV30; clone_size: -; j_call: TRBJ1-2; cdr3_aa: AWHRDRPYGYT
v_call: TRBV6-5; clone_size: -; j_call: TRBJ1-2; cdr3_aa: ASSYRTGSRHGYT
v_call: TRBV5-1; clone_size: -; j_call: TRBJ1-3; cdr3_aa: ASQSDSSGNTIY
v_call: TRBV5-5; clone_size: -; j_call: TRBJ2-7; cdr3_aa: ASSLGGRAYEQY
v_call: TRBV27; clone_size: -; j_call: TRBJ2-1; cdr3_aa: ASSLAGGPSYNEQF
v_call: TRBV21-1; clone_size: -; j_call: TRBJ2-5; cdr3_aa: ASRGGTGASVLSWRGGAETQY
v_call: TRBV7-2; clone_size: -; j_call: TRBJ2-1; cdr3_aa: ASSRGGTGGRNEQF
v_call: TRBV5-6; clone_size: -; j_call: TRBJ1-2; cdr3_aa: ASSRDRGVRGYT
v_call: TRBV24-1; clone_size: -; j_call: TRBJ2-5; cdr3_aa: ATGLAGTETQY
v_call: TRBV9; clone_size: -; j_call: TRBJ2-1; cdr3_aa: ASSVVAGGYNEQF
v_call: TRBV2; clone_size: once; j_call: TRBJ2-3; cdr3_aa: ASSERGRSQTDTQY
v_call: TRBV6-5; clone_size: -; j_call: TRBJ1-5; cdr3_aa: ASSPDRVAQPQH
v_call: TRBV27; clone_size: -; j_call: TRBJ1-2; cdr3_aa: ASSKQTGGFVYGYT
v_call: TRBV6-6; clone_size: -; j_call: TRBJ1-3; cdr3_aa: ASSYPLSPGNTIY
v_call: TRBV9; clone_size: -; j_call: TRBJ1-2; cdr3_aa: ASSPSLTNYGYT
v_call: TRBV19; clone_size: -; j_call: TRBJ1-1; cdr3_aa: ASTSIDRDGEAF
v_call: TRBV5-1; clone_size: -; j_call: TRBJ2-5; cdr3_aa: ASRTGRGQETQY
v_call: TRBV30; clone_size: -; j_call: TRBJ2-7; cdr3_aa: AWDRSSYEQY
v_call: TRBV5-1; clone_size: -; j_call: TRBJ1-2; cdr3_aa: ASSLSAGRYYGYT
v_call: TRBV6-4; clone_size: -; j_call: TRBJ2-3; cdr3_aa: ASSDSWSGGPDTQY
v_call: TRBV18; clone_size: -; j_call: TRBJ1-5; cdr3_aa: ASSLQQGGNQPQH
v_call: TRBV5-1; clone_size: -; j_call: TRBJ2-2; cdr3_aa: ASSFLGGGELF
v_call: TRBV7-6; clone_size: -; j_call: TRBJ2-7; cdr3_aa: ASSFFSGRGEQY
v_call: TRBV6-5; clone_size: -; j_call: TRBJ2-3; cdr3_aa: ASSFGQGADTQY
v_call: TRBV5-5; clone_size: -; j_call: TRBJ2-5; cdr3_aa: ASSFFGNREETQY
v_call: TRBV2; clone_size: few; j_call: TRBJ2-2; cdr3_aa: ASRAGTGGYTGELF
v_call: TRBV4-2; clone_size: once; j_call: TRBJ2-7; cdr3_aa: ASSQDGLAESSYEQY
v_call: TRBV12-5; clone_size: -; j_call: TRBJ2-1; cdr3_aa: ASGSPGGQANEQF
v_call: TRBV6-1; clone_size: -; j_call: TRBJ1-1; cdr3_aa: ASSELGPWVTEAF
v_call: TRBV6-5; clone_size: -; j_call: TRBJ1-4; cdr3_aa: ASSRTALNEKLF
v_call: TRBV6-4; clone_size: -; j_call: TRBJ2-1; cdr3_aa: ASSELQGYEQF
v_call: TRBV6-5; clone_size: -; j_call: TRBJ2-2; cdr3_aa: ASSYTTGELF
v_call: TRBV23-1; clone_size: -; j_call: TRBJ2-3; cdr3_aa: ASSQPPRGVSTDTQY
v_call: TRBV7-2; clone_size: few; j_call: TRBJ2-7; cdr3_aa: ASSLYGSGSTGQY
v_call: TRBV10-3; clone_size: -; j_call: TRBJ2-1; cdr3_aa: ATQTRSGEKNEQF
v_call: TRBV11-1; clone_size: -; j_call: TRBJ2-2; cdr3_aa: ASSLSHTGELF
v_call: TRBV9; clone_size: -; j_call: TRBJ1-5; cdr3_aa: ASSAGGQPQH
v_call: TRBV5-5; clone_size: medium-sized; j_call: TRBJ2-7; cdr3_aa: ASSLLLAGASYEQY
v_call: TRBV5-1; clone_size: -; j_call: TRBJ2-2; cdr3_aa: ASSSGLAGSGELF
v_call: TRBV19; clone_size: -; j_call: TRBJ2-3; cdr3_aa: ASSMDGTKGTDTQY
v_call: TRBV19; clone_size: -; j_call: TRBJ2-2; cdr3_aa: ASRYRAGGSGDTGELF
v_call: TRBV4-2; clone_size: -; j_call: TRBJ1-6; cdr3_aa: ASSQNPGQGAAPLH
v_call: TRBV5-6; clone_size: -; j_call: TRBJ1-2; cdr3_aa: ASSLGGERDYGYT
v_call: TRBV27; clone_size: -; j_call: TRBJ2-3; cdr3_aa: ASSETGRRNTQY
v_call: TRBV10-3; clone_size: once; j_call: TRBJ2-7; cdr3_aa: AISNTGGFPTEQY
v_call: TRBV2; clone_size: few; j_call: TRBJ1-2; cdr3_aa: ASSGDSFNYGYT
v_call: TRBV28; clone_size: -; j_call: TRBJ1-4; cdr3_aa: ASSFMAANEKLF
v_call: TRBV7-2; clone_size: -; j_call: TRBJ2-3; cdr3_aa: ASSFGTGSPDTQY